Following are 3 T cell receptor beta chains from one sample sequenced in a study of cytomegalovirus exposure and HLA in healthy donors (dated by TCRdb to about 2017). Library preparation employed the immunoSEQ multiplex PCR assay. The multiplex PCR relied on a mix of 60 forward primers for TCR Vbeta segments and 13 reverse primers for TCR Jbeta segments. TCRdb mirrors the immuneACCESS table, restricted to in-frame sequences. Some clones are absent from its copies; in checked studies, under half trace to an unresolved V gene, and the reason for the others is unknown. Present in this sample are about 150,000 clones, more than 60% of which were seen just once. The ten largest clones take up about 13% of the sample. The sample consisted of PBMCs. These receptors originate from a man aged 40-55 years in good health and CMV-seropositive.

The chain links TRBV5-4 to TRBJ2-1, with D perhaps TRBD2 (7 bases). The germline V and J ends were trimmed by 2 bases and 4 bases, with 22 bases remaining between them. The CDR3 has 18 residues. Germline V gene data show CDR1 as SGHNT and CDR2 as YYREEE (reference sequence). The CDR3 nucleotides read TGTGCCAGCAGCTTCGGGGGAGGGGGAGGGGCTTCATACAATGAGCAGTTCTTC. Residues: CASSFGGGGGASYNEQFF.

This clone was detected only a few times. J is TRBJ2-1 and V is TRBV6-1, with TRBD2 matching over 8 bases. In germline, CDR1 is MNHNS, CDR2 SASEGT. The CDR3 is 15 amino acids. The V and J ends lost 4 bases and 5 bases, in that order; junction bases with no gene match: 7. The CDR3 here is CASSVWSGSHNEQFF. The CDR3 nucleotides are TGTGCCAGCAGTGTCTGGAGCGGGAGTCACAATGAGCAGTTCTTC.

The V call is TRBV6-1, the J call TRBJ2-1, with D possibly TRBD2 on 5 matching bases. Trimming shortened V by 0 bases and J by 2 bases, and 11 bases separated the two germline ends. The CDR3 contains 16 residues. The germline gives CDR1 MNHNS, CDR2 SASEGT. Here the CDR3 DNA reads TGTGCCAGCAGTGAAGCGCGGGTTTCAACCTACAATGAGCAGTTCTTC. It is translated as CASSEARVSTYNEQFF.